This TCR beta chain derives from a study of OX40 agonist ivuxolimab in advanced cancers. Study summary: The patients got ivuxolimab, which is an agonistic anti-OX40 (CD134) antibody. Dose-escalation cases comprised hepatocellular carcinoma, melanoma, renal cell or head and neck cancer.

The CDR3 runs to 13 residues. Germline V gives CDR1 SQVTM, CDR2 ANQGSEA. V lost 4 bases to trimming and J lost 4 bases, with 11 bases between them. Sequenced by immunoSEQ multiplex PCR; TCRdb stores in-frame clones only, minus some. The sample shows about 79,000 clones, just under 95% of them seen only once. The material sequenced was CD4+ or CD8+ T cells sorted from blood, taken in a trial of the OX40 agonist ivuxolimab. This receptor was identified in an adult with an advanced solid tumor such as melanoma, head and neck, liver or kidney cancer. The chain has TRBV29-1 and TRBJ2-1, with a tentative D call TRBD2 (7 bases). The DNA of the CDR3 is TGCAGCGTTGCCCGGGGGGCTTACAATGAGCAGTTCTTC. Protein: CSVARGAYNEQFF.